The clone carrying this T cell receptor beta chain was counted at least ten times. As it was prepared, the TCRbeta library received unique molecular identifiers. Via MiXCR, TCRdb re-called the PCR reads, giving one row per CDR3 protein. This sample has roughly 350,000 distinct CDR3 sequences; 10% to 13% occur once, and the top ten carry approximately 2.3%. The data belong to a study of T-cell reconstitution after alpha-beta-depleted transplantation in children. The material sequenced was PBMCs from the stem cell graft donor, taken from the stem cell graft. The clonotype was recovered from a human donor who donated a stem cell graft to a child with acute lymphoblastic leukemia.

The CDR3, as DNA: TGTGCCAGCAGCCTCCGGTTGGGCAAAAACATTCAGTACTTC. It codes for CASSLRLGKNIQYF. The chain couples TRBV7-2 to TRBJ2-4; D is uncertain. The V end was cut by 5 bases, the J end by 3 bases, with 11 bases between. The length of the CDR3 is 14 residues. The germline CDR1 and CDR2 sequences are SGHTA and FQGNSA.